This entry concerns a single T cell receptor (beta chain). Antigen: not known. The V and J ends lost 1 base and 5 bases respectively, with 9 bases between them. This CDR3 has 14 amino acids. Germline V gene sequence: CDR1 SGHTA, CDR2 FQGNSA. This entry comes from a study of cytomegalovirus exposure and HLA in healthy donors. In the PCR, 60 Vbeta and 13 Jbeta primers were used. The data were produced by immunoSEQ multiplex PCR, yet TCRdb's version contains in-frame clones alone and is incomplete. The table has about 150,000 clones, just under 90% seen once. Study-level findings and limits: Most subjects' HLA-A and HLA-B alleles were reportedly predicted from TCR beta sequences. It was taken for granted in presence/absence analyses that sequencing depth across donors was roughly uniform. In a later analysis, compared with equally common non-associated chains, HLA-associated beta chains were more expanded.

The source material was PBMCs. This sequence joins TRBV7-2 and TRBJ1-5; perhaps TRBD1 as D (5 bases). The source is a woman aged 30 to 39 in good health and CMV-seronegative. This CDR3 reads CASSLDRQYQPQHF. The CDR3 DNA is TGTGCCAGCAGCTTAGACAGGCAGTATCAGCCCCAGCATTTT.